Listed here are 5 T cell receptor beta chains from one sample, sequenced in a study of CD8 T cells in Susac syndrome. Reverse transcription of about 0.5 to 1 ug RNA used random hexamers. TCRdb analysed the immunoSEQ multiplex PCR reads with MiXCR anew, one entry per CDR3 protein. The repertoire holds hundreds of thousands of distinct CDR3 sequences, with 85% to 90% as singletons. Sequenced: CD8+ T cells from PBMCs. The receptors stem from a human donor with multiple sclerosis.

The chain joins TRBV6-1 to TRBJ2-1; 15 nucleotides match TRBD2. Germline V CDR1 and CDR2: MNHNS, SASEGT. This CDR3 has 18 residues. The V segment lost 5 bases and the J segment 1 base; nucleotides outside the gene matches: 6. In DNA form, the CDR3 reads TGTGCCAGCAGTAGAGGACTAGCGGGAGGGGGGTCCTACAATGAGCAGTTCTTC. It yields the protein CASSRGLAGGGSYNEQFF.

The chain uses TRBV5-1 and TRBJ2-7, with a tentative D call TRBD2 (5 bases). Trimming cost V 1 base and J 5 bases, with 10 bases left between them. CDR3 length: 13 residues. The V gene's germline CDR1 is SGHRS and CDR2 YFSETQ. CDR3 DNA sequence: TGCGCCAGCAGCTTGCGTTCCGGGAACGAGCAGTACTTC. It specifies CASSLRSGNEQYF.

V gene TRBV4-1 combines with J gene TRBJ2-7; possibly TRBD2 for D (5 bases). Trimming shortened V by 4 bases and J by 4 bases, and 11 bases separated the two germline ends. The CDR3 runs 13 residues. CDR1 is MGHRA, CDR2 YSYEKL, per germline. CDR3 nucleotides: TGCGCCAGCAGCCCCGAGCGGCAATACGAGCAGTACTTC. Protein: CASSPERQYEQYF.

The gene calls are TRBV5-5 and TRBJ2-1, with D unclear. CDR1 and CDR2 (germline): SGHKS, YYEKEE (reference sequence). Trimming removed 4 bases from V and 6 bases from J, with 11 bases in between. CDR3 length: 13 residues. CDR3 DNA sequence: TGTGCCAGCAGCCCGTTGGGTTCCAATGAGCAGTTCTTC. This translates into CASSPLGSNEQFF.

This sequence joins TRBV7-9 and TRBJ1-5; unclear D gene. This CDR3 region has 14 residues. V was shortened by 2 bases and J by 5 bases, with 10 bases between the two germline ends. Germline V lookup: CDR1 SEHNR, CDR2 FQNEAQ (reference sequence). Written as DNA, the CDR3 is TGTGCCAGCAGCTTATCACGGGGTGATCAGCCCCAGCATTTT. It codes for CASSLSRGDQPQHF.